These 18 T cell receptor beta chains share one sample of origin, sequenced in a study of breast tumors, draining lymph nodes, adjacent tissues. TCRdb called the multiplex PCR reads again in MiXCR, with one record for every CDR3 protein. The repertoire includes about 60,000 distinct CDR3 sequences, approximately 54% of them detected once, and approximately 18% sits in the top ten. Sequenced material: breast tumor tissue. The receptor set was obtained from a female donor with breast cancer. Some clones in this sample may be carry-over from other donors' samples.

The J gene is TRBJ1-6, the V gene TRBV20-1; TRBD1 matches 7 bases. This CDR3 has 16 amino acids. Germline CDR1 and CDR2: DFQATT and SNEGSKA (reference sequence). V shed 0 bases and J 8 bases; nucleotides not matched to a gene: 10. CDR3 protein: CSARDQRQGHHSPLHF. The DNA for the CDR3 is TGCAGTGCTAGAGATCAGCGACAGGGCCATCATTCACCCCTCCACTTT.

This clonotype was counted a few times. The V and J genes are TRBV10-1 and TRBJ2-1, with 7 bases fitting TRBD1. With 5 bases clipped from V and 6 bases from J, the junction kept 4 bases outside the gene matches. Germline lookup yields CDR1 WNHNN and CDR2 SYGVQD (reference sequence). The CDR3 contains 13 residues. Written as DNA, the CDR3 is TGCGCCAGCAGTAAGACAGGGTTCAATGAGCAGTTCTTC. It is translated as CASSKTGFNEQFF.

This clonotype was counted a single time. The chain couples TRBV29-1 to TRBJ2-1, with D tentatively TRBD2 (5 bases). The CDR3 is made up of 12 amino acids. Per germline, CDR1 SQVTM and CDR2 ANQGSEA. V shed 8 bases and J shed 0 bases, with 8 bases lying between them. The CDR3 spells CSFTSSYNEQFF. In DNA form, the CDR3 reads TGCAGCTTTACTAGCTCCTACAATGAGCAGTTCTTC.

The V and J genes are TRBV2 and TRBJ2-1; possible D gene TRBD2, 6 bases. The germline V gene has CDR1 SNHLY and CDR2 FYNNEI. The CDR3 has 14 amino acids. Deletions cut 8 bases from V and 0 bases from J, with 11 bases between. This chain's CDR3 is CASGGDFSYNEQFF. CDR3 in DNA: TGTGCCAGCGGTGGGGACTTCTCCTACAATGAGCAGTTCTTC.

The V and J genes are TRBV29-1 and TRBJ1-2; a possible D gene is TRBD1 (5 bases). The CDR3 sequence is 14 residues long. Germline V gives CDR1 SQVTM, CDR2 ANQGSEA. The V and J ends lost 4 bases and 6 bases respectively, with 18 bases between them. CDR3 DNA sequence: TGCAGCGTTGTTTACTACTTAGGGGAGGATGGCTACACCTTC. Translation gives CSVVYYLGEDGYTF.

This chain links TRBV24-1 with TRBJ1-1; the D gene is possibly TRBD1 (6 bases). This CDR3 comprises 14 residues. The germline CDR1 and CDR2 sequences are KGHDR and SFDVKD. V lost 9 bases, J lost 3 bases, and 16 bases lay in between. CDR3 DNA sequence: TGTGCCACCCGTCAGACAGGCTGGGACACTGAAGCTTTCTTT. It specifies CATRQTGWDTEAFF.

This chain connects TRBV7-9 to TRBJ1-6; the D is unclear. V lost 1 base and J lost 3, with 7 bases in between. CDR3 length: 15 residues. In germline, CDR1 is SEHNR, CDR2 FQNEAQ (reference sequence). CDR3 loop: CASSLGGFYNSPLHF. CDR3 nucleotides: TGTGCCAGCAGCTTAGGAGGATTCTATAATTCACCCCTCCACTTT.

The rearrangement links TRBV7-9 to TRBJ2-3; D is tentatively TRBD1 or TRBD2 (6 bases each). The V end was cut by 1 base, the J end by 4 bases, with 18 bases between. Germline V gene sequence: CDR1 SEHNR, CDR2 FQNEAQ (reference sequence). This CDR3 has 17 amino acids. This CDR3 reads CASSLGQEEGGADTQYF. In DNA form, the CDR3 reads TGTGCCAGCAGCTTAGGGCAGGAGGAGGGGGGCGCAGATACGCAGTATTTT.

The CDR3, as DNA: TGTGCCAGCAGTGACTCAACCCCAGGGACAGGGGAAGGAGGCCGGGGATGGCCCCAGCATTTT. This sequence encodes CASSDSTPGTGEGGRGWPQHF. The V gene is TRBV6-4, the J gene TRBJ1-5, with TRBD1 identical over 10 bases. Losses at the gene ends were 0 bases for V and 9 bases for J; bases not matched to a gene: 23. Germline CDR1 MRHNA, CDR2 SNTAGT. CDR3 length equals 21 residues.

This clonotype was observed at least ten times. The J gene is TRBJ1-1, the V gene TRBV19, with 10 bases that match TRBD1. V lost 1 base to trimming and J lost 1 base; unmatched junction nucleotides: 0. CDR3 length: 15 amino acids. CDR1 is LNHDA, CDR2 SQIVND, per germline (reference sequence). The CDR3 DNA reads as TGTGCCAGTAGTATAGGGGACAGGGGGAACACTGAAGCTTTCTTT. As protein: CASSIGDRGNTEAFF.

The chain couples TRBV30 to TRBJ1-2, with 7 bases that match TRBD1. The CDR3 runs to 11 residues. Germline lookup yields CDR1 GTSNPN and CDR2 SVGIG (reference sequence). V shed 4 bases, J shed 7 bases, and the junction held 3 bases outside the gene matches. The CDR3 reads CAWKGGRGYTF. CDR3 nucleotide sequence: TGTGCCTGGAAAGGGGGCCGTGGCTACACCTTC.

The chain combines TRBV4-1 with TRBJ2-7, with TRBD1 matching over 12 bases. This CDR3 comprises 15 residues. The trim removed 5 bases at V and 7 bases at J, leaving 9 bases unmatched. Germline V gene lookup returns CDR1 MGHRA and CDR2 YSYEKL. DNA for the CDR3: TGCGCCAGCAGCTATCCGGGACAGGGGGCGAAGGAGCAGTACTTC. The encoded protein is CASSYPGQGAKEQYF.

This clonotype was seen at least ten times. V gene TRBV4-1 combines with J gene TRBJ2-5; either TRBD1 or TRBD2 may fit D (6 bases each). Germline CDR1 and CDR2: MGHRA and YSYEKL. This CDR3 spans 15 amino acids. The V gene lost 4 bases and the J gene lost 4 bases, with 16 bases spanning the gap. The CDR3 DNA reads as TGCGCCAGCAGCCCTTTGGAGGGGGGTCGAGAGACCCAGTACTTC. Translated, it gives CASSPLEGGRETQYF.

This clonotype came up many times. The J gene is TRBJ2-7, the V gene TRBV24-1; D might be TRBD1 or TRBD2, each matching 5 bases. This CDR3 comprises 15 residues. V lost 2 bases to trimming and J lost 0 bases, with 10 bases between them. Germline CDR1 is KGHDR and CDR2 is SFDVKD. CDR3 DNA sequence: TGTGCCACCAGTGATTCCGGGACGGGCTCCTACGAGCAGTACTTC. Amino acids: CATSDSGTGSYEQYF.

This chain links TRBV15 with TRBJ2-1; TRBD1 agrees at 8 bases. The CDR3 loop spans 16 amino acids. The germline CDR1 and CDR2 sequences are LNHNV and YYDKDF (reference sequence). V was pared by 1 base and J by 7 bases, with 9 bases of the junction left unmatched. The CDR3 bases are TGTGCCACCAGCAGAGGGCGACGGACAGGGCAAAATGAGCAGTTCTTC. Its translation is CATSRGRRTGQNEQFF.

J is TRBJ2-2 and V is TRBV10-3, with a weak D call TRBD2 (6 bases). Deletions cut 2 bases from V and 8 bases from J, with 6 bases between. The CDR3 loop spans 12 amino acids. Germline CDR1 reads ENHRY; CDR2 reads SYGVKD. The DNA of the CDR3 is TGTGCCATCAGTGAGGCGGGGGGGGAGCTGTTTTTT. It codes for CAISEAGGELFF.

This chain connects TRBV11-1 to TRBJ2-3; D is unresolved. The V gene lost 8 bases and the J gene lost 6 bases, with 9 bases spanning the gap. This CDR3 is 11 amino acids long. CDR1 SGHAT and CDR2 FQDESV come from the germline V gene (reference sequence). CDR3 coding DNA: TGTGCCAGCGCCTCTTCCGATACGCAGTATTTT. Amino acid sequence: CASASSDTQYF.

V gene TRBV11-1 combines with J gene TRBJ2-3; either TRBD1 or TRBD2 may supply D (5 bases each). The length of the CDR3 is 17 residues. The germline CDR1 and CDR2 sequences are SGHAT and FQDESV (reference sequence). Trimming shortened V by 5 bases and J by 8 bases, and 26 bases separated the two germline ends. The DNA of the CDR3 is TGTGCCAGCAGCACCGGGCCGGGGCTGGTGTTGTCGGGTACGCAGTATTTT. Translating gives CASSTGPGLVLSGTQYF.